This T cell receptor beta chain was recorded in a study of blood T cell repertoires in COVID-19. In the authors' methods: Nucleated cell counts were estimated from reference gene primer amplification. Libraries were prepared by immunoSEQ multiplex PCR; TCRdb keeps only in-frame clonotypes and omits some of them. V, J and clone size are taken as reported in that table, and D and trimming were inferred from the DNA itself. The sample lists 270,000 or so clones; 80% to 90% were seen once. Residents of approximately 25 US areas, aged about 18 to 95 years, made up the participants. Assignment of participants to cohorts was predicated upon participant-reported clinical history. The CDR3 sequence is 13 residues long. Germline V gives CDR1 LGHDT, CDR2 YNNKEL (reference sequence). V lost 5 bases to trimming and J lost 6 bases, with 11 bases between them.

Sequenced input: PBMCs or T cells enriched from blood (not recorded which). The chain joins TRBV3-1 (or the pseudogene TRBV3-2) to TRBJ1-5, with D maybe TRBD1 (6 bases). This sequence was found in a woman in her 30s with acute COVID-19. CDR3 loop: CASSLQGSQPQHF. CDR3 DNA sequence: TGTGCCAGCAGCTTACAGGGATCTCAGCCCCAGCATTTT.